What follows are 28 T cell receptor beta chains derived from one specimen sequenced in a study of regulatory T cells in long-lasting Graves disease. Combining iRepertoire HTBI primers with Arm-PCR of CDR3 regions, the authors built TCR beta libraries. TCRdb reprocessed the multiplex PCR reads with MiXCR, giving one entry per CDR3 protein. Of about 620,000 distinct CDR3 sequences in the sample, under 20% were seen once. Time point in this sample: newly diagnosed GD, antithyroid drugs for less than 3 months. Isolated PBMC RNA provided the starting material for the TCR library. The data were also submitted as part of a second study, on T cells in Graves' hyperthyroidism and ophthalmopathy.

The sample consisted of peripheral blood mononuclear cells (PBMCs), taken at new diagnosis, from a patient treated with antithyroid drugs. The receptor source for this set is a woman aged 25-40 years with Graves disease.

The CDR3 DNA sequence: TGTGCCAGCACCCGCTCCCGAGGATCTAATGAAAAACTGTTTTTT. It yields the protein CASTRSRGSNEKLFF. V and J are TRBV19 and TRBJ1-4; D is unclear. V shed 9 bases and J shed 3 bases, with 17 bases lying between them. Germline assignment: CDR1 LNHDA and CDR2 SQIVND (reference sequence). This CDR3 has 15 amino acids.

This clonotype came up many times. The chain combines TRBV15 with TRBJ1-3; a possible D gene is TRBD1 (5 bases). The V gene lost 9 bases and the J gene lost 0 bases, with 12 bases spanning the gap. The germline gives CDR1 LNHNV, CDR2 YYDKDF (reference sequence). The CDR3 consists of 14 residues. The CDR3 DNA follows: TGTGCCACTAGGGACGTTTACTCTGGAAACACCATATATTTT. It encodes CATRDVYSGNTIYF.

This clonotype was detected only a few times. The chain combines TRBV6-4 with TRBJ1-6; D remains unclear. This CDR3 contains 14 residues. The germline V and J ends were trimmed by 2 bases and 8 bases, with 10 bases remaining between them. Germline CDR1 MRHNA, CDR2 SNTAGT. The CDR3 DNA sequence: TGTGCCAGCAGTGACACCCCGGGCCATTCACCCCTCCACTTT. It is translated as CASSDTPGHSPLHF.

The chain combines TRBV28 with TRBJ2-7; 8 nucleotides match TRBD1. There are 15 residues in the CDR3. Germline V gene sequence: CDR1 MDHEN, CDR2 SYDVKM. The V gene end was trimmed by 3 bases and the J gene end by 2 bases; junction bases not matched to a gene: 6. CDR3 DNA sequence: TGTGCCAGCAGTTTCCAGGGGGCCGGGACCTACGAGCAGTACTTC. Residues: CASSFQGAGTYEQYF.

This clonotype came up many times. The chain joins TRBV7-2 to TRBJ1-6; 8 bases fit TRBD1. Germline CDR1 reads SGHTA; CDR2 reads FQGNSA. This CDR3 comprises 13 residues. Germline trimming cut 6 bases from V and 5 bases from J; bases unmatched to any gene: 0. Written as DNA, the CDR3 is TGTGCCAGCAGGGGACAGGATAATTCACCCCTCCACTTT. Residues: CASRGQDNSPLHF.

The CDR3 protein is CASSPVRAGELFF. The CDR3 nucleotides are TGTGCCAGCTCACCAGTGCGGGCCGGGGAGCTGTTTTTT. The J gene is TRBJ2-2, the V gene TRBV18; TRBD2 is a possible D gene (5 bases). The CDR3 runs to 13 residues. Germline lookup yields CDR1 KGHSH and CDR2 LQKENI. V lost 2 bases and J 6 bases, leaving 7 bases between the germline ends.

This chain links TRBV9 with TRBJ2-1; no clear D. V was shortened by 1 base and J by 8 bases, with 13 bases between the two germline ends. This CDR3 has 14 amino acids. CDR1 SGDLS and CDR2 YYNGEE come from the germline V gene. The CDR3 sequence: CASSVSFPIYEQFF. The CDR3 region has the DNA TGTGCCAGCAGCGTAAGCTTCCCGATCTATGAGCAGTTCTTC.

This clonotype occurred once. CDR3 protein: CSAWGGGQGLYSPYEQYF. CDR3 nucleotides: TGCAGTGCGTGGGGGGGGGGACAGGGGCTTTATTCCCCCTACGAGCAGTACTTC. The genes are TRBV20-1 and TRBJ2-7; 10 bases are shared with TRBD1. Germline loops: CDR1 DFQATT, CDR2 SNEGSKA (reference sequence). The length of the CDR3 is 18 residues. J lost 2 bases, V lost 6 bases, and 19 bases had no gene match.

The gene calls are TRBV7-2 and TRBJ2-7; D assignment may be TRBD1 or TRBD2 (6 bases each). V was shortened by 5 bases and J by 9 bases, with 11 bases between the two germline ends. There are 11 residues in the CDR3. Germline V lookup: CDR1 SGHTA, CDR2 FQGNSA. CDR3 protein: CASSLEGGQYF. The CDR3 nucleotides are TGTGCCAGCAGCCTCGAGGGGGGGCAGTACTTC.

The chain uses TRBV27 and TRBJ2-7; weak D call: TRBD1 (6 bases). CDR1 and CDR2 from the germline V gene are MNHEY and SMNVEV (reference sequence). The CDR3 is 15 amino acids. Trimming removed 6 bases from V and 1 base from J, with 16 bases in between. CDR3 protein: CASSRYRVQSYEQYF. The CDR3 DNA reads TGTGCCAGCAGCCGATACAGGGTACAGTCCTACGAGCAGTACTTC.

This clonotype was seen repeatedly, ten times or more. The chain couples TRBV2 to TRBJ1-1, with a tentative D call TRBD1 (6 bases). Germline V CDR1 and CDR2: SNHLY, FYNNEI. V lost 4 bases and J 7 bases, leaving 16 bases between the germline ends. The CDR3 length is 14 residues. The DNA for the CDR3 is TGTGCCAGCAGTGCTACAGGGTTTCGGGGTGAAGCTTTCTTT. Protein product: CASSATGFRGEAFF.

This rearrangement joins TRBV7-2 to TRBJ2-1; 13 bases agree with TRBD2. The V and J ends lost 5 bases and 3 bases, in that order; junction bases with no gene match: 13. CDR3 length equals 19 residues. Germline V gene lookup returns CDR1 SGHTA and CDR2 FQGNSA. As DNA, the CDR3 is TGTGCCAGCAGCCCCGGACTAGCGGGAGACCCACCCCTCTACAATGAGCAGTTCTTC. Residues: CASSPGLAGDPPLYNEQFF.

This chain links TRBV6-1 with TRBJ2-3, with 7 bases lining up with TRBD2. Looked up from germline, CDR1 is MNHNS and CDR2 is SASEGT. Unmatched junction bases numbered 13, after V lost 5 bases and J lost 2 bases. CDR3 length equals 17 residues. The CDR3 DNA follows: TGTGCCAGCAGTAAATCCGGGAGGCGGGACCACACAGATACGCAGTATTTT. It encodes CASSKSGRRDHTDTQYF.

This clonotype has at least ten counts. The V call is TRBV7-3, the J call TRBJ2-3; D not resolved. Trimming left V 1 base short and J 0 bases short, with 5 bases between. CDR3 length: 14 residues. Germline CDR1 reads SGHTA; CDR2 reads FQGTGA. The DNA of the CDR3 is TGTGCCAGCAGCTTAATGGGCAGCACAGATACGCAGTATTTT. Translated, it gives CASSLMGSTDTQYF.

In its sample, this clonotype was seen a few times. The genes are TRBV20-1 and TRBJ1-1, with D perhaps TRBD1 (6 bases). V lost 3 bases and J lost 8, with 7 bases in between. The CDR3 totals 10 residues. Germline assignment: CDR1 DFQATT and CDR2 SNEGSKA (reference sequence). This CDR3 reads CSARDREAFF. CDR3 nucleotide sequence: TGCAGTGCTAGGGACAGAGAAGCTTTCTTT.

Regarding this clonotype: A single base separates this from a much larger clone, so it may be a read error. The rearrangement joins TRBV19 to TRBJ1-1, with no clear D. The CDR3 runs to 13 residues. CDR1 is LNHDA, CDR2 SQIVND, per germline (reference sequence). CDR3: CASSNQRNTETFF. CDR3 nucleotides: TGTGCCAGTAGTAATCAGAGGAACACTGAAACTTTCTTT.

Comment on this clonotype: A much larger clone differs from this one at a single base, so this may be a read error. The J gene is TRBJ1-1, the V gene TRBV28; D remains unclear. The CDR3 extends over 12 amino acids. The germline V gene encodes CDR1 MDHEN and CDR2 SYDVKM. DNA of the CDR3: TGTGTCAGCGGACTCACTGAAACTGAAGCTTTCTTT. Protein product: CVSGLTETEAFF.

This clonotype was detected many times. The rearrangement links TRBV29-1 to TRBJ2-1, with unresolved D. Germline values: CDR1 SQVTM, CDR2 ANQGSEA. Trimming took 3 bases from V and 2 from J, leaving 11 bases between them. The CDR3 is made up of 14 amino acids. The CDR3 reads CSVESRRTYNEQFF. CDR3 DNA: TGCAGCGTTGAGTCCCGACGGACCTACAATGAGCAGTTCTTC.

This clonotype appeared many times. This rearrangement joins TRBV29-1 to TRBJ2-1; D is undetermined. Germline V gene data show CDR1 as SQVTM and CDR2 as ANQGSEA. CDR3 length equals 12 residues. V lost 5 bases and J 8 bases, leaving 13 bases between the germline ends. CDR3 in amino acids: CSVLGFLDEQFF. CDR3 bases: TGCAGCGTTCTTGGGTTTCTCGATGAGCAGTTCTTC.

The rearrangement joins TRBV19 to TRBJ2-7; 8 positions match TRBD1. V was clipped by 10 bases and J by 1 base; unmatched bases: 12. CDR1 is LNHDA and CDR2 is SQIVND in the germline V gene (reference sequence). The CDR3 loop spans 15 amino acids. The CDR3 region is CATSGDRGFSYEQYF. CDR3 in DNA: TGTGCCACCAGTGGCGACAGGGGATTTTCCTACGAGCAGTACTTC.

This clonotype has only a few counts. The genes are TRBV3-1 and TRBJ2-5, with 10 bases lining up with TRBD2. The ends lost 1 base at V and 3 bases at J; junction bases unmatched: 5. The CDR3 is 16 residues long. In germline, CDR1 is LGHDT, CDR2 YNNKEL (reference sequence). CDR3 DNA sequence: TGTGCCAGCAGCCAAGCTTCCGGGACTAGCGAAGAGACCCAGTACTTC. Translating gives CASSQASGTSEETQYF.

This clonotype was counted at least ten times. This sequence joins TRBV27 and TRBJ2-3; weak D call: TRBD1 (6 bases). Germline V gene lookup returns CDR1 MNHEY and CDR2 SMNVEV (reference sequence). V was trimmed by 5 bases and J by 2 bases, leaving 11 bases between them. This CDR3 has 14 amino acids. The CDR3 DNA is TGTGCCAGCAGTAGATACAGGGTCACAGATACGCAGTATTTT. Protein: CASSRYRVTDTQYF.

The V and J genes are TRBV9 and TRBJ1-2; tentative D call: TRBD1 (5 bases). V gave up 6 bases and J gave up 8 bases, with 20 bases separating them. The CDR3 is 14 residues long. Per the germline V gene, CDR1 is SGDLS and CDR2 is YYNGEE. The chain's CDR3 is CASTRDQGLGGYTF. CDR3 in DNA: TGTGCCAGCACCAGAGACCAGGGATTAGGGGGCTACACCTTC.

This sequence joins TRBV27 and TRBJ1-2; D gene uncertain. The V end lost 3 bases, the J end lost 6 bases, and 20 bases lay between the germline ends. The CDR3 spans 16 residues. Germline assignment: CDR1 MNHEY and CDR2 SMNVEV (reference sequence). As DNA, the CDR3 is TGTGCCAGCAGTTTCCTCCCGACCGGGCCCTCAAATGGCTACACCTTC. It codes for CASSFLPTGPSNGYTF.

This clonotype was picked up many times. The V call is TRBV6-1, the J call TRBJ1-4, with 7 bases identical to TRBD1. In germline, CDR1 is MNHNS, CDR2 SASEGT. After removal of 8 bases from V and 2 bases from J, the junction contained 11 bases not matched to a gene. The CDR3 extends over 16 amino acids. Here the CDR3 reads CASAAQGVNTNEKLFF. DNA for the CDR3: TGTGCCAGCGCCGCCCAGGGGGTTAACACTAATGAAAAACTGTTTTTT.

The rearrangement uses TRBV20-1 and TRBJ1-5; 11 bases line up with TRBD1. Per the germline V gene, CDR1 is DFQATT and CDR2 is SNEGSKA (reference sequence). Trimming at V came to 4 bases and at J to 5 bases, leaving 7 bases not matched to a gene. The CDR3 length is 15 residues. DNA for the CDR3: TGCAGTGCTACCCGGACAGGGGGCGCATATCAGCCCCAGCATTTT. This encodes CSATRTGGAYQPQHF.

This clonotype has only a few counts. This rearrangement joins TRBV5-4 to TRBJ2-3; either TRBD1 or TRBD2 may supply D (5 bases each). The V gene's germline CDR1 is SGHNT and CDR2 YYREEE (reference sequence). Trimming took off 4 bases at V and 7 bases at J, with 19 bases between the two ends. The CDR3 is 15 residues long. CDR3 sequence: CASSLDGGSVYTQYF. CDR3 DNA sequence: TGTGCCAGCAGCCTGGATGGGGGTAGCGTATATACGCAGTATTTT.

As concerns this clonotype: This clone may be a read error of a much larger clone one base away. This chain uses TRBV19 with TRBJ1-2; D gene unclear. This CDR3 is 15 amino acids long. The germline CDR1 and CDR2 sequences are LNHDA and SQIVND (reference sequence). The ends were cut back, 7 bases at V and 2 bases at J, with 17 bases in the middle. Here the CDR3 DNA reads TGTGCCAGTAACGACGGAGGGAGTTCGAACTATGGCTACACCTTC. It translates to CASNDGGSSNYGYTF.